The 21 T cell receptor beta chains below were found in one sample sequenced in a study of T cells in localized non-small cell lung cancer (dated by TCRdb to 2018 to 2021). The library was built by means of the immunoSEQ multiplex PCR assay. TCRdb provides this immuneACCESS table in a form limited to in-frame rearrangements. Some clones are lacking; in checked studies, under half of them reflect an unresolved V gene, and why the rest are absent is not known. This sample has 35,000 to 45,000 clones in its table, and around nine tenths of those were observed once. Over 2.5% of the sample goes to the ten largest clones. The specimen was peripheral blood, collected before any cancer treatment. The receptors were gathered from a female donor aged 60 or older with stage I squamous cell lung carcinoma.

The chain carries TRBV11-3 and TRBJ2-3; maybe TRBD2 (6 bases). Germline V gene lookup returns CDR1 SGHNT and CDR2 YENEEA. CDR3 length: 14 amino acids. The ends were cut back, 2 bases at V and 4 bases at J, with 10 bases in the middle. Written as DNA, the CDR3 is TGTGCCAGCAGCTTACCGGGAGAGGCAGATACGCAGTATTTT. It is translated as CASSLPGEADTQYF.

This clone was observed a few times. V is TRBV10-3 and J is TRBJ2-7; 9 bases are shared with TRBD2. CDR1 ENHRY and CDR2 SYGVKD come from the germline V gene. The CDR3 covers 16 residues. The V segment lost 2 bases and the J segment 4 bases; nucleotides outside the gene matches: 9. The CDR3 coding sequence is TGTGCCATCAGTGAGGGTAGCGGGAGACGGGGTTACGAGCAGTACTTC. It specifies CAISEGSGRRGYEQYF.

This clone was seen a single time. The V gene is TRBV5-6, the J gene TRBJ1-2; D gene unclear. Trimming pared 0 bases from V and 10 bases from J, leaving 22 bases between. Germline V gene lookup returns CDR1 SGHDT and CDR2 YYEEEE. This CDR3 is 16 amino acids long. The CDR3 here is CASSLVTAYLTRAYTF. CDR3 nucleotide sequence: TGTGCCAGCAGCTTGGTTACGGCGTACCTTACTAGGGCCTACACCTTC. Full variable domain (missing parts from reference TRBV5-6 and TRBJ1-2): DAGVTQSPTHLIKTRGQQVTLRCSPKSGHDTVSWYQQALGQGPQFIFQYYEEEERQRGNFPDRFSGHQFPNYSSELNVNALLLGDSALYLCASSLVTAYLTRAYTFGSGTRLTVV.

V usage is TRBV6-5 and J usage is TRBJ2-1, with 10 bases that match TRBD2. The germline CDR1 and CDR2 sequences are MNHEY and SVGAGI. CDR3 length equals 14 residues. The ends lost 2 bases at V and 5 bases at J; junction bases unmatched: 0. The CDR3 here is CASSYTSGNNEQFF. The CDR3 region has the DNA TGTGCCAGCAGTTACACTAGCGGGAACAATGAGCAGTTCTTC.

CDR3 amino acids: CASSLATDTQYF. The DNA of the CDR3 is TGTGCCAGCAGCTTAGCGACAGATACGCAGTATTTT. J is TRBJ2-3 and V is TRBV7-6, with D uncertain. V was cut by 0 bases and J by 3 bases, with 1 base left in between. Germline CDR1 is SGHVS and CDR2 is FNYEAQ. The CDR3 contains 12 residues.

The CDR3 region has the DNA TGTGCCTGGAGTTCCCCAGCGGGAAGAGAGACCCAGTACTTC. Its translation is CAWSSPAGRETQYF. The V gene is TRBV30, the J gene TRBJ2-5; 7 bases match TRBD2. The length of the CDR3 is 14 residues. Germline V lookup: CDR1 GTSNPN, CDR2 SVGIG (reference sequence). The junction had 7 bases not matched to a gene; V was cut back by 2 bases and J by 4 bases.

The V call is TRBV19, the J call TRBJ1-2, with 10 bases identical to TRBD1. CDR3 length: 16 amino acids. Germline V gene lookup returns CDR1 LNHDA and CDR2 SQIVND (reference sequence). Trimming took 1 base from V and 3 from J; bases not matched to a gene: 5. This chain's CDR3 is CASSIVGGTGDYGYTF. The CDR3 DNA reads TGTGCCAGTAGTATAGTAGGCGGGACAGGGGACTATGGCTACACCTTC.

Judged by abundance, this clone is medium-sized (0.01 to 0.1%). V and J are TRBV11-3 and TRBJ2-7; D might be TRBD1 (5 bases). The length of the CDR3 is 13 residues. Germline CDR1 reads SGHNT; CDR2 reads YENEEA. V lost 1 base and J lost 4, with 8 bases in between. The CDR3 sequence: CASSLGGKYEQYF. Here the CDR3 DNA reads TGTGCCAGCAGCTTAGGGGGCAAGTACGAGCAGTACTTC. The variable domain in full, with the rest retrieved from reference TRBV11-3 and TRBJ2-7, is EAGVVQSPRYKIIEKKQPVAFWCNPISGHNTLYWYLQNLGQGPELLIRYENEEAVDDSQLPKDRFSAERLKGVDSTLKIQPAELGDSAVYLCASSLGGKYEQYFGPGTRLTVT.

This clone occurred once. V usage is TRBV19 and J usage is TRBJ2-7; D is possibly TRBD1 (7 bases). In germline, CDR1 is LNHDA, CDR2 SQIVND (reference sequence). Trimming pared 5 bases from V and 3 bases from J, leaving 17 bases between. This CDR3 contains 15 residues. The CDR3 nucleotides are TGTGCCAGTAGTGGCGGGACAGCCGGGGACTACGAGCAGTACTTC. Its translation is CASSGGTAGDYEQYF.

This clone has only one observation. The chain links TRBV27 to TRBJ2-7; 7 bases are shared with TRBD1. This CDR3 spans 14 amino acids. Germline assignment: CDR1 MNHEY and CDR2 SMNVEV (reference sequence). The V and J ends lost 6 bases and 1 base, in that order; junction bases with no gene match: 6. Here the CDR3 DNA reads TGTGCCAGCAGACCAAGGGGGCCATCCTACGAGCAGTACTTC. This encodes CASRPRGPSYEQYF.

The J gene is TRBJ1-4, the V gene TRBV7-2; no definite D call. The CDR3 consists of 16 residues. Germline V gives CDR1 SGHTA, CDR2 FQGNSA. The V and J ends lost 2 bases and 5 bases respectively, with 15 bases between them. The CDR3 region is CASSLSPLQLNEKLFF. The CDR3 coding sequence is TGTGCCAGCAGCTTATCTCCGCTGCAGCTGAATGAAAAACTGTTTTTT.

CDR3 bases: TGTGCCAGCAAAGGGACAGGGAACTATGGCTACACCTTC. As protein: CASKGTGNYGYTF. This chain connects TRBV6-1 to TRBJ1-2; TRBD1 aligns across 9 bases. Trimming cost V 7 bases and J 2 bases; bases outside gene matches: 2. From germline, CDR1 is MNHNS and CDR2 SASEGT. The CDR3 is made up of 13 amino acids.

The chain couples TRBV5-1 to TRBJ2-3; 12 bases fit TRBD2. V gave up 5 bases and J gave up 2 bases; unmatched junction bases: 6. The CDR3 has 16 amino acids. Germline V gene data show CDR1 as SGHRS and CDR2 as YFSETQ. The DNA of the CDR3 is TGCGCCAGCAGACTCGGACTAGCGGGGCTCACAGATACGCAGTATTTT. Translation: CASRLGLAGLTDTQYF.

The J gene is TRBJ1-2, the V gene TRBV4-2; D ambiguous. Germline assignment: CDR1 LGHNA and CDR2 YNFKEQ. The CDR3 runs to 13 residues. V was clipped by 6 bases and J by 8 bases, with 16 bases between them. DNA for the CDR3: TGTGCCAGCAGTCAGGACCGAATCGGGGGCTACACCTTC. It codes for CASSQDRIGGYTF.

The rearrangement joins TRBV9 to TRBJ2-5; possibly TRBD1 for D (5 bases). The germline V gene encodes CDR1 SGDLS and CDR2 YYNGEE. Trimming stripped 0 bases from V and 6 bases from J, with 18 bases between. The CDR3 covers 16 residues. The DNA for the CDR3 is TGTGCCAGCAGCGTAGGATCTAGGGGAATAGGCCAGACCCAGTACTTC. Protein sequence: CASSVGSRGIGQTQYF.

The CDR3 here is CSVGGQGPIYGYTF. The CDR3 bases are TGCAGCGTTGGTGGTCAGGGACCCATCTATGGCTACACCTTC. V usage is TRBV29-1 and J usage is TRBJ1-2, with a possible D match to TRBD1 (5 bases). This CDR3 has 14 amino acids. The ends were cut back, 4 bases at V and 4 bases at J, with 16 bases in the middle. The germline V gene encodes CDR1 SQVTM and CDR2 ANQGSEA.

The chain employs TRBV30 and TRBJ2-5, with TRBD1 matching over 7 bases. This CDR3 has 16 amino acids. Germline CDR1 is GTSNPN and CDR2 is SVGIG (reference sequence). V gave up 2 bases and J gave up 1 base; unmatched junction bases: 10. The CDR3 protein is CAWSTLGAGGQETQYF. Written as DNA, the CDR3 is TGTGCCTGGAGTACCCTAGGGGCAGGGGGCCAAGAGACCCAGTACTTC.

This chain joins TRBV6-5 and TRBJ1-2; maybe TRBD1 (5 bases). V was trimmed by 2 bases and J by 2 bases, leaving 9 bases between them. The CDR3 spans 14 residues. Germline loops: CDR1 MNHEY, CDR2 SVGAGI. Written as DNA, the CDR3 is TGTGCCAGCAGTTACGGGGCGGTAAACTATGGCTACACCTTC. Its translation: CASSYGAVNYGYTF.

In DNA form, the CDR3 reads TGTGCCAGCAGCCGGGGGCTCAGGGAGGGCGGAAACACCATATATTTT. Translating it yields CASSRGLREGGNTIYF. The chain links TRBV11-2 to TRBJ1-3; D may be TRBD1 (6 bases). V gave up 5 bases and J gave up 4 bases, with 18 bases separating them. This CDR3 has 16 amino acids. Germline V CDR1 and CDR2: SGHAT, FQNNGV.

This clone was recorded once. The CDR3 loop is CASSLAGAKETQYF. The DNA for the CDR3 is TGTGCCAGCAGCTTAGCGGGAGCAAAAGAGACCCAGTACTTC. This chain joins TRBV7-7 and TRBJ2-5; weak D call: TRBD2 (5 bases). Germline CDR1 is SSHAT and CDR2 is FNYEAQ (reference sequence). The CDR3 contains 14 residues. With 0 bases removed from V and 3 bases from J, the gap between germline ends came to 8 bases.

V usage is TRBV19 and J usage is TRBJ2-7; possibly TRBD2 for D (6 bases). Germline values: CDR1 LNHDA, CDR2 SQIVND (reference sequence). There are 12 residues in the CDR3. Trimming took 10 bases from V and 6 from J, leaving 16 bases between them. Written as DNA, the CDR3 is TGTGCCACCTGGGACTTCAAAGGCGAGCAGTACTTC. It translates to CATWDFKGEQYF.